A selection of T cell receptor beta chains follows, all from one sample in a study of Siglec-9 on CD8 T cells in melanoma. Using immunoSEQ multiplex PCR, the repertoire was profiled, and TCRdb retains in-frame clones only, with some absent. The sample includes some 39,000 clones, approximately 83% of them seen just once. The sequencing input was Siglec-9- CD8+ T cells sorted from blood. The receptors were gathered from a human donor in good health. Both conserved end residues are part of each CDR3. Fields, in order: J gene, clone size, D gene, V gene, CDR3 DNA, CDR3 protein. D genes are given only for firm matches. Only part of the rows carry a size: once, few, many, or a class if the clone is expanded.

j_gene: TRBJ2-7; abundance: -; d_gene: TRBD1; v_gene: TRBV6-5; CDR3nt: TGTGCCAGCAGCTCGGACAGGGCTTACGAGCAGTACTTC; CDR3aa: CASSSDRAYEQYF
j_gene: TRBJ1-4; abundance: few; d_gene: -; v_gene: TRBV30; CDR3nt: TGTGCCTGGACGGCCGGTAATGAAAAACTGTTTTTT; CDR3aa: CAWTAGNEKLFF
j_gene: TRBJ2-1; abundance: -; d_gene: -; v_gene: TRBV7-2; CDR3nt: TGTGCCAGCAAACTTTTGGGGGTCGATGAGCAGTTCTTC; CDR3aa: CASKLLGVDEQFF
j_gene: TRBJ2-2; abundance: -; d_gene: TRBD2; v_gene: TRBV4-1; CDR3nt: TGCGCCAGCAGCCAAGACGGAAGGGAGGGGCTCGCCGGGGAGCTGTTTTTT; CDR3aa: CASSQDGREGLAGELFF
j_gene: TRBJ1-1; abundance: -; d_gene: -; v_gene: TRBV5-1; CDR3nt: TGCGCCAGCAGCTTGGCGAGGAGTGGGGCCGGGGACACTGAAGCTTTCTTT; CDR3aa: CASSLARSGAGDTEAFF
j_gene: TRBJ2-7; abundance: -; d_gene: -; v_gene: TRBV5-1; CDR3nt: TGCGCCAGCAGCCCCTCGGACGGTTCCTACGAGCAGTACTTC; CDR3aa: CASSPSDGSYEQYF
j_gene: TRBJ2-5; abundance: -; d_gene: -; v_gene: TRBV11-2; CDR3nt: TGTGCCAGCAGCTTGGACCAGAGGTACCAAGAGACCCAGTACTTC; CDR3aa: CASSLDQRYQETQYF
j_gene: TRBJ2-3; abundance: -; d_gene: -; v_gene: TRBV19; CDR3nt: TGTGCCAGTAGTTCGGACCTAGAAGATACGCAGTATTTT; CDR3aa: CASSSDLEDTQYF
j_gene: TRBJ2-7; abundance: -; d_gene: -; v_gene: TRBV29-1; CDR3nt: TGCAGCGTTGAGGAGGTGGGTGAGTACGAGCAGTACTTC; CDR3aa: CSVEEVGEYEQYF
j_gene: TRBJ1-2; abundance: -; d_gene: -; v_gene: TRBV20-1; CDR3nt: TGCAGTGCTGTTAGTGTTTATGGCTACACCTTC; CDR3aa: CSAVSVYGYTF
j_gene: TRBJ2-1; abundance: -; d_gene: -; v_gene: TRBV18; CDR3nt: TGTGCCAGCGGTACAGGGGAGGAAAATGAGCAGTTCTTC; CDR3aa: CASGTGEENEQFF
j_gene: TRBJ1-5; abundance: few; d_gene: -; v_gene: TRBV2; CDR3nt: TGTGCCAGCAGGCCCCCGGAGGGTGGACCCCAGCATTTT; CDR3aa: CASRPPEGGPQHF
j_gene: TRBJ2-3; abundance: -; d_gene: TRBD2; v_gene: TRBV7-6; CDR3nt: TGTGCCAGCAGCCCCACGGGCGGGAGGTCCCTCCATACGCAGTATTTT; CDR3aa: CASSPTGGRSLHTQYF
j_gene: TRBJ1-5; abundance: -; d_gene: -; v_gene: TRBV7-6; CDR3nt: TGTGCCAGCAGCCCCAAAGGTGGGACATTCAGCAATCAGCCCCAGCATTTT; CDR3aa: CASSPKGGTFSNQPQHF
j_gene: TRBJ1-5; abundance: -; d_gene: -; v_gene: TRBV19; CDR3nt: TGTGCCAGTAGTATATCCCTGGGGGCGAGGGGTCAGCCCCAGCATTTT; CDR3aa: CASSISLGARGQPQHF
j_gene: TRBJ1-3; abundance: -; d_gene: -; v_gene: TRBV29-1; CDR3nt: TGCAGCGTCTTAATCAGGGACTCTGGAAACACCATATATTTT; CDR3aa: CSVLIRDSGNTIYF
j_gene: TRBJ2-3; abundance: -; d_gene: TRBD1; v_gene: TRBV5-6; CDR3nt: TGTGCCAGCAGCGCTGCCGGGACAGAGAACACAGATACGCAGTATTTT; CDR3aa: CASSAAGTENTDTQYF
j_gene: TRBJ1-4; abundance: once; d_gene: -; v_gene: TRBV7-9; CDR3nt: TGTGCCAGCAGCCCAGACCCGGGGGACGAAAAACTGTTTTTT; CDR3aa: CASSPDPGDEKLFF
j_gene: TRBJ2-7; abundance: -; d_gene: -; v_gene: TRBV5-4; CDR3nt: TGTGCCAGCAGCTTTCAGGGTACCCACGAGCAGTACTTC; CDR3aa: CASSFQGTHEQYF
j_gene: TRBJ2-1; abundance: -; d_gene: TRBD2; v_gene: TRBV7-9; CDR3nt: TGTGCCAGCAGCTTAGAAGGCGGGGGGGACGATCATGAGCAGTTCTTC; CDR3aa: CASSLEGGGDDHEQFF